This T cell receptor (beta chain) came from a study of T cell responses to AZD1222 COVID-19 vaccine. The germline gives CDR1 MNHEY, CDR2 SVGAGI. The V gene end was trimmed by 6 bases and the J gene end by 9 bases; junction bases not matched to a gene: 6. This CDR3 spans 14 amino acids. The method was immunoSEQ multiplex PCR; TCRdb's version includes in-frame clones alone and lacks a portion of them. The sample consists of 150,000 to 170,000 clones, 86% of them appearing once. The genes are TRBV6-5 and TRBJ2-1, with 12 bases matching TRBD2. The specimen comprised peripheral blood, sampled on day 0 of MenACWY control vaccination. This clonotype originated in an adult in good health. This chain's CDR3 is CASRSSGRVSEQFF. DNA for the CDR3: TGTGCCAGCAGATCTAGCGGGAGGGTTAGTGAGCAGTTCTTC.